The 22 T cell receptor beta chains below come from one sample, sequenced in a study of blood T cell repertoires in COVID-19. The protocol was immunoSEQ multiplex PCR, while the TCRdb copy is restricted to in-frame clones and leaves out a portion. The data hold about 290,000 clones, with around four fifths observed a single time. The sample taken for sequencing was peripheral blood. These receptors all come from a woman in her forties or fifties with active or convalescent COVID-19.

The V call is TRBV6-6, the J call TRBJ1-1, with 8 positions matching TRBD1. With V trimmed by 5 bases and J by 7 bases, 18 bases remained unmatched. From germline, CDR1 is MNHNY and CDR2 SVGAGI (reference sequence). The CDR3 length is 17 residues. The CDR3 loop reads CASSHRQGTPYLLEAFF. In DNA form, the CDR3 reads TGTGCCAGCAGTCACAGACAGGGGACGCCTTACTTGCTTGAAGCTTTCTTT.

V gene TRBV27 combines with J gene TRBJ2-2; 7 bases line up with TRBD1. CDR1 MNHEY and CDR2 SMNVEV come from the germline V gene (reference sequence). This CDR3 region has 16 residues. V shed 3 bases, J shed 4 bases, and the junction held 8 bases outside the gene matches. The CDR3 DNA sequence: TGTGCCAGCAGTTTTAATCAGGGGGTAGGCACCGGGGAGCTGTTTTTT. Translation gives CASSFNQGVGTGELFF.

V usage is TRBV7-9 and J usage is TRBJ1-4; no clear D. This CDR3 contains 14 residues. Trimming pared 1 base from V and 4 bases from J, leaving 7 bases between. Germline lookup yields CDR1 SEHNR and CDR2 FQNEAQ (reference sequence). DNA for the CDR3: TGTGCCAGCAGCTTAGACACCGTTAATGAAAAACTGTTTTTT. Translating it yields CASSLDTVNEKLFF.

V and J are TRBV5-1 and TRBJ2-7, with D perhaps TRBD2 (5 bases). CDR3 length: 12 amino acids. Germline lookup yields CDR1 SGHRS and CDR2 YFSETQ. V gave up 1 base and J gave up 7 bases, with 9 bases separating them. The CDR3 DNA follows: TGCGCCAGCAGCTTGTCCGGGGAGGAGCAGTACTTC. It codes for CASSLSGEEQYF.

This rearrangement joins TRBV29-1 to TRBJ1-2, with 9 bases lining up with TRBD1. V lost 6 bases and J lost 0; bases outside the gene matches: 2. The CDR3 loop spans 13 amino acids. Germline V gene lookup returns CDR1 SQVTM and CDR2 ANQGSEA. CDR3 loop: CSVGQGANYGYTF. Here the CDR3 DNA reads TGCAGCGTGGGACAGGGTGCTAACTATGGCTACACCTTC.

The V and J genes are TRBV13 and TRBJ1-1; weak D call: TRBD1 (6 bases). Germline V gene data show CDR1 as PRHDT and CDR2 as FYEKMQ (reference sequence). Trimming took off 6 bases at V and 1 base at J, with 9 bases between the two ends. CDR3 length equals 13 residues. The CDR3 DNA sequence: TGTGCCAGCAGGGAGGACAGGAACACTGAAGCTTTCTTT. Amino acid sequence: CASREDRNTEAFF.

V is TRBV7-9 and J is TRBJ2-4; 10 bases are shared with TRBD2. Trimming cost V 1 base and J 6 bases; bases outside gene matches: 3. Germline-derived CDR1 and CDR2 are SEHNR and FQNEAQ (reference sequence). CDR3 length: 15 residues. The CDR3 coding sequence is TGTGCCAGCAGCTTAGGATGGACTAGCGGAAACATTCAGTACTTC. This sequence encodes CASSLGWTSGNIQYF.

This clone has a single count. V is TRBV29-1 and J is TRBJ2-1; 9 nucleotides agree with TRBD2. The CDR3 contains 15 residues. V was clipped by 1 base and J by 15 bases; unmatched bases: 16. CDR1 SQVTM and CDR2 ANQGSEA come from the germline V gene. The CDR3 nucleotides read TGCAGCGTTGAAGGGCCGGGACTAGCTAGGAGTGAGTCGTTCTTC. Translated, it gives CSVEGPGLARSESFF.

The chain joins TRBV19 to TRBJ2-7, with D possibly being TRBD1 (6 bases). The germline gives CDR1 LNHDA, CDR2 SQIVND (reference sequence). Trimming removed 6 bases from V and 0 bases from J, with 12 bases in between. This CDR3 has 14 residues. The CDR3 loop is CASRGDTGSYEQYF. CDR3 DNA: TGTGCCAGTAGGGGGGACACCGGCTCCTACGAGCAGTACTTC.

The chain links TRBV5-5 to TRBJ2-7, with 7 bases aligning to TRBD2. The CDR3 is made up of 14 amino acids. The J segment lost 7 bases and the V segment lost 5 bases, leaving 12 bases of the junction unmatched. Germline values: CDR1 SGHKS, CDR2 YYEKEE (reference sequence). The CDR3 protein is CASRRAGNYEEQYF. Here the CDR3 DNA reads TGTGCCAGCAGGCGAGCGGGGAACTACGAGGAGCAGTACTTC. Full variable domain (remainder filled in from reference TRBV5-5 and TRBJ2-7): DAGVTQSPTHLIKTRGQQVTLRCSPISGHKSVSWYQQVLGQGPQFIFQYYEKEERGRGNFPDRFSARQFPNYSSELNVNALLLGDSALYLCASRRAGNYEEQYFGPGTRLTVT.

The chain recombines TRBV5-5 with TRBJ2-7; 12 nucleotides agree with TRBD1. V lost 3 bases to trimming and J lost 0 bases; unmatched junction nucleotides: 7. The V gene's germline CDR1 is SGHKS and CDR2 YYEKEE (reference sequence). The length of the CDR3 is 17 residues. The CDR3 DNA follows: TGTGCCAGCAGCTCCCCGGGACAGGGGGCCGCCTCCTACGAGCAGTACTTC. It encodes CASSSPGQGAASYEQYF.

This clone came up a few times. The CDR3 loop is CASSQAPNTGELFF. CDR3 in DNA: TGTGCCAGCAGCCAGGCCCCGAACACCGGGGAGCTGTTTTTT. V and J are TRBV3-1 (or the pseudogene TRBV3-2) and TRBJ2-2; D remains ambiguous. V lost 3 bases, J lost 0 bases, and 5 bases lay in between. Germline CDR1 and CDR2: LGHDT and YNNKEL (reference sequence). This CDR3 has 14 residues.

DNA of the CDR3: TGTGCCAGCAGTTACTCGATGGGGCGCTCGAACACTGAAGCTTTCTTT. Protein product: CASSYSMGRSNTEAFF. V usage is TRBV6-5 and J usage is TRBJ1-1, with D maybe TRBD1 (5 bases). This CDR3 contains 16 residues. V lost 0 bases to trimming and J lost 1 base, with 12 bases between them. Germline CDR1 MNHEY, CDR2 SVGAGI.

The V gene is TRBV6-4, the J gene TRBJ1-3, with D hard to call. The germline CDR1 and CDR2 sequences are MRHNA and SNTAGT. This CDR3 comprises 14 residues. With 4 bases removed from V and 0 bases from J, the gap between germline ends came to 7 bases. CDR3 sequence reads: CASSGFSSGNTIYF. The CDR3 coding sequence is TGTGCCAGCAGTGGTTTTAGCTCTGGAAACACCATATATTTT.

The chain couples TRBV5-8 to TRBJ1-4; 9 bases align to TRBD1. The CDR3 covers 14 residues. CDR1 is SGHTS, CDR2 YDEGEE, per germline. J lost 8 bases, V lost 2 bases, and 4 bases had no gene match. DNA for the CDR3: TGTGCCAGCAGCTTTGACAGGGGGGGAGAAAAACTGTTTTTT. Translated: CASSFDRGGEKLFF.

This clone was recorded only once. This chain joins TRBV19 and TRBJ1-5, with a tentative D call TRBD1 (5 bases). Germline V gene sequence: CDR1 LNHDA, CDR2 SQIVND (reference sequence). V lost 5 bases to trimming and J lost 5 bases, with 16 bases between them. The CDR3 totals 15 residues. For the CDR3, the DNA is TGTGCCAGTAGTCCCCAGGGTGGTTGGGATCAGCCCCAGCATTTT. Its translation is CASSPQGGWDQPQHF.

V usage is TRBV30 and J usage is TRBJ1-4; D perhaps matches TRBD1 (6 bases). CDR1 is GTSNPN and CDR2 is SVGIG in the germline V gene (reference sequence). The CDR3 spans 15 residues. Trimming pared 0 bases from V and 7 bases from J, leaving 15 bases between. The CDR3 sequence is CAWSVRWGHGEKLFF. The CDR3 nucleotides are TGTGCCTGGAGTGTACGGTGGGGGCACGGTGAAAAACTGTTTTTT.

The chain recombines TRBV19 with TRBJ1-2; possible D gene TRBD1, 5 bases. The CDR3 extends over 11 amino acids. Germline V gene data show CDR1 as LNHDA and CDR2 as SQIVND (reference sequence). Trimming cost V 11 bases and J 7 bases, with 14 bases left between them. The CDR3 sequence is CAGGTASGYTF. CDR3 in DNA: TGTGCCGGGGGGACGGCGAGTGGCTACACCTTC.

This rearrangement joins TRBV10-3 to TRBJ2-6; D is unresolved. Trimming left V 7 bases short and J 0 bases short, with 7 bases between. The CDR3 sequence is 14 residues long. CDR1 ENHRY and CDR2 SYGVKD come from the germline V gene. The CDR3 reads CAITPSSGANVLTF. The CDR3 DNA follows: TGTGCCATCACCCCTAGCTCTGGGGCCAACGTCCTGACTTTC.

V usage is TRBV27 and J usage is TRBJ2-5; 14 bases line up with TRBD2. Germline assignment: CDR1 MNHEY and CDR2 SMNVEV (reference sequence). The CDR3 consists of 16 residues. The V segment lost 6 bases and the J segment 6 bases; nucleotides outside the gene matches: 9. CDR3 sequence: CASSSPGTSGRKTQYF. The DNA for the CDR3 is TGTGCCAGCAGCTCCCCCGGGACTAGCGGGAGAAAGACCCAGTACTTC.

J is TRBJ1-2 and V is TRBV15; D remains unclear. The V and J ends lost 5 bases and 4 bases respectively, with 11 bases between them. There are 13 residues in the CDR3. Germline lookup yields CDR1 LNHNV and CDR2 YYDKDF (reference sequence). The CDR3: CATSQERAYGYTF. The CDR3 DNA follows: TGTGCCACCAGCCAGGAGAGGGCCTATGGCTACACCTTC.

CDR3 residues: CASSAYRGNSEAFF. In DNA, the CDR3 is TGCGCCAGCAGCGCTTACAGGGGAAACTCTGAAGCTTTCTTT. V is TRBV5-1 and J is TRBJ1-1; 7 bases are a match to TRBD1. The V gene end was trimmed by 4 bases and the J gene end by 6 bases; junction bases not matched to a gene: 9. Germline CDR1 is SGHRS and CDR2 is YFSETQ. The CDR3 is made up of 14 amino acids.